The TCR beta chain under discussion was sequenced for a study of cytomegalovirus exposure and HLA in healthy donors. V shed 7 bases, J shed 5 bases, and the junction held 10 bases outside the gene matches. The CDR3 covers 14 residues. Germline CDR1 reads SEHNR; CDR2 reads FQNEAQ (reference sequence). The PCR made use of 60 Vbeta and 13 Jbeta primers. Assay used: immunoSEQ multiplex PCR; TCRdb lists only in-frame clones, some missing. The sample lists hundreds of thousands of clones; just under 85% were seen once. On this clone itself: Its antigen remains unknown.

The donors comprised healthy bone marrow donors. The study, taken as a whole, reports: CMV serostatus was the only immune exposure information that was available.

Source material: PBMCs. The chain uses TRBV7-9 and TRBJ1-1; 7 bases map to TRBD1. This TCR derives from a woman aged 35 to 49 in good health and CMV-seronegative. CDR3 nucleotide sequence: TGTGCCAGCACCTCGGACAGGTGGCTGACTGAAGCTTTCTTT. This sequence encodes CASTSDRWLTEAFF.